This T cell receptor (beta chain) was found in a study of beta chain features in type 1 diabetes (dated by TCRdb to between 2018 and 2020). A note on the overall study: Mean age, gender distribution, total cell number and subset yield were not different between patients and healthy donors. Regulatory and stem cell-like memory subsets were isolated from only 8 patients and 8 healthy donors, whereas naive and central memory subsets came from all 30 or so donors. The study compared the TCRB repertoires of sorted circulating CD4+ T cell subsets in recently diagnosed type 1 diabetes patients with those in matched healthy donors. A total of over 95,000,000 sorted cells were examined across all samples, and RNA yield correlated strongly with the number of cells per subset.

From each donor, a single peripheral blood sample of 90 to 150 mL on average was drawn into heparinised tubes. Naive, central memory, regulatory and stem cell-like memory CD4+ T cells were sorted on a BD FACSAria II using a panel including CD45RO, CCR7, CD25, CD127, CD95 and CD27. A purity above 98% was achieved for all sorted populations. Right away, PBMCs were isolated by Lymphoprep density gradient centrifugation and were stained directly, with no culture step. To minimize batch effects, samples were stained and sorted in pairs, one healthy donor with one patient per experiment. Overall results and qualifications from the work: Fewer insertions and more nucleotide deletions at VDJ recombination sites were observed in patients with type 1 diabetes, implying thymic rearrangement abnormalities. Because small numbers of individuals were included in the HLA sub-analyses, any influence of HLA type on TCRB rearrangement was left unresolved. Shorter templates might be favored by PCR, yet because patient and control samples were amplified and corrected together, any such skew would affect both groups equally. Naive, central memory and regulatory TCRB repertoires appeared more similar among patients than among healthy donors. Sequencing cDNA rather than genomic DNA could over-represent highly expressing activated cells, although activation and CD3 levels did not differ between groups. In all four CD4+ subsets, TCRB CDR3 length was moderately but significantly shorter in type 1 diabetes patients.

About this clone: Its antigen is still unknown. Base qualities are missing; no much larger clone stands one base away.

The entire isolated RNA was reverse transcribed using the High Capacity cDNA Reverse Transcription Kit, and thus expressed TCRB transcripts were sequenced. Naive, central memory and regulatory T cell samples underwent deep immunoSEQ sequencing, averaging around 3.6 million total reads per sample. Sorted cells were lysed in RLT buffer and RNA was extracted with DNase-treated RNeasy Micro or Mini kits, depending on cell number. To prevent cross-contamination, each cell subset was processed individually, whereas patient and healthy donor samples were processed jointly. Using the immunoSEQ multiplex PCR, TCRB sequences were amplified from cDNA into 87-bp fragments spanning the CDR3 region. Sequencing of the amplicons was performed on the Illumina HiSeq platform. Turning to the authors' computational methods: Synthetic template baselines were used to correct PCR bias computationally, reads within Hamming distance 2 were collapsed together, and singletons that could not be merged were discarded. By aligning reads against IMGT, V, D and J genes, CDR3 length, and insertions or deletions at six rearrangement sites were assigned. Within each subset, clonotype counts were normalized to sorted cell number, and only after that were true diversity and Gini coefficients computed with the tcR R package. The overlap coefficient, calculated on TCRB nucleotide sequences, was used to measure repertoire sharing. As a proxy for the pre-selection repertoire, out-of-frame TCRB sequences from naive cells were analyzed. The source is immuneACCESS, and TCRdb retained only in-frame sequences with V and J called. Part of the clones is not carried over; for the studies checked, unresolved V genes explain less than half of this, and the remainder is unexplained. V and J calls and clone size are as listed in that table; D and trimming were resolved from the DNA. This sample holds over 200,000 clones; under 13% were observed only once. 0.017% of the sample goes to the ten largest clones.

The V end gives up 1 base and the J end 0 bases, leaving 4 bases in the junction not matched to a gene. Looking up the germline V gene yields CDR1 SGHTA and CDR2 FQGNSA. The CDR3, from cysteine to phenylalanine, totals 16 residues. Of all the DNA, just the CDR3 is kept, 48 bases in frame from base 1. This TCR derives from a man in his thirties or forties with type 1 diabetes. The chain employs TRBV7-2 and TRBJ2-3; TRBD2 fits 7 bases in the junction. The material sequenced was naive CD4+ T cells from blood. The cell subset or site label for this specimen denotes: true naive CD4+ T cells. At the DNA level, the sequence is TGTGCCAGCAGCTTAGGACTAGCAGCTAGCACAGATACGCAGTATTTT. This yields the protein CASSLGLAASTDTQYF.